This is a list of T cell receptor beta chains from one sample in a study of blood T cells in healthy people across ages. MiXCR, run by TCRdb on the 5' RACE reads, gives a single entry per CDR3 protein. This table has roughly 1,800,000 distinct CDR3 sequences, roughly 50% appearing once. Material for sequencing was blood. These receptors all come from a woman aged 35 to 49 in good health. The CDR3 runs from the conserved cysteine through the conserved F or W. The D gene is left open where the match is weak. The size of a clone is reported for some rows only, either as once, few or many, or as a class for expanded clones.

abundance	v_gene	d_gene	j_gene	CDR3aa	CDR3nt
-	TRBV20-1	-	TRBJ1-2	CSVFGGSYGYTF	TGCAGTGTGTTTGGGGGGTCCTATGGCTACACCTTC
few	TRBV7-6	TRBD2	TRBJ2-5	CASSLFSRLAGGFRETQYF	TGTGCCAGCAGCTTATTTTCCCGACTAGCGGGGGGCTTTCGTGAGACCCAGTACTTC
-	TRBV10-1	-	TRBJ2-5	CASNIETQYF	TGCGCCAGCAATATAGAGACCCAGTACTTC
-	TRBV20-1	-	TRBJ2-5	CSASLSPGSREETQYF	TGCAGTGCTAGTCTTAGCCCAGGGTCCCGAGAAGAGACCCAGTACTTC
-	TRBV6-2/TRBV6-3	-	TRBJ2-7	CASSYAGGSFEQYF	TGTGCCAGCAGTTATGCTGGGGGATCGTTCGAGCAGTACTTC
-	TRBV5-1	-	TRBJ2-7	CASSLGFGAGSYEQYF	TGCGCCAGCAGCTTGGGATTTGGAGCCGGATCCTACGAGCAGTACTTC
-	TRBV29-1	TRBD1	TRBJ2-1	CSVLGTGSSYNEQFF	TGCAGCGTTCTCGGGACAGGGAGCTCCTACAATGAGCAGTTCTTC
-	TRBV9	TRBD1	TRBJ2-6	CASSVDPTGTGANVLTF	TGTGCCAGCAGCGTAGACCCGACAGGGACTGGGGCCAACGTCCTGACTTTC
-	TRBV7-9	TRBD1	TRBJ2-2	CASSLAQETGLTGELFF	TGTGCCAGCAGCTTAGCGCAAGAGACAGGGCTCACCGGGGAGCTGTTTTTT
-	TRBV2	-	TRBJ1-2	CASSERAGYTF	TGTGCCAGCAGTGAAAGGGCTGGCTACACCTTC
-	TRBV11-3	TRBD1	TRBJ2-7	CASSYPGQGTDEQYF	TGTGCCAGCAGCTATCCGGGACAGGGTACTGATGAGCAGTACTTC
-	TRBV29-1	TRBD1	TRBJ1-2	CSAVDRTLYGYTF	TGCAGCGCCGTGGACAGGACACTCTATGGCTACACCTTC
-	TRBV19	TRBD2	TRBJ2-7	CASSYQAGPTYYEQYF	TGTGCCAGTAGTTACCAAGCGGGACCGACTTACTACGAGCAGTACTTC
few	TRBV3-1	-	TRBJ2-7	CASSQQIAVAYGQYF	TGTGCCAGCAGCCAACAGATTGCAGTTGCCTACGGGCAGTACTTC
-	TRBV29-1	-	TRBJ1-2	CSVDLTQSNYGYTF	TGCAGCGTTGATCTAACGCAGAGTAACTATGGCTACACCTTC
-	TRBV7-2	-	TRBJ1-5	CASSFRRYSNQPQHF	TGTGCCAGCAGCTTTCGGCGGTATAGCAATCAGCCCCAGCATTTT
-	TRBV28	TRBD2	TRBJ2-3	CASSLASGGPQDTQYF	TGTGCCAGCAGCCTGGCTAGCGGGGGCCCCCAAGATACGCAGTATTTT